Presented here are 32 T cell receptor beta chains from one specimen sequenced in a study of neurological immune-mediated disorders. TCRdb passed the 5' RACE reads through MiXCR, listing each CDR3 protein once. The sample has about 32,000 distinct CDR3 sequences, roughly 3.8% seen once. The sequenced sample was PBMCs. The receptor set was obtained from a man aged 30 to 45 with multiple sclerosis.

In this sample, this clonotype turned up a few times. One end of the junction is discordant with germline, which a read error may explain. V usage is TRBV19 and J usage is TRBJ1-5, with D maybe TRBD1 (5 bases). Germline values: CDR1 LNHDA, CDR2 SQIVND (reference sequence). The CDR3 runs 14 residues. As DNA, the CDR3 is TGTGCCAGTAGACCATGGGGGAGCAATCAGCCCCAGAATTTT. This translates into CASRPWGSNQPQNF.

This clonotype is judged medium-sized. The rearrangement uses TRBV20-1 and TRBJ1-2; TRBD1 might be the D (5 bases). Germline V lookup: CDR1 DFQATT, CDR2 SNEGSKA (reference sequence). V gave up 6 bases and J gave up 6 bases, with 14 bases separating them. The CDR3 has 12 amino acids. Written as DNA, the CDR3 is TGCAGTGCCACGGGACCTGGCGATGGCTACACCTTC. This sequence encodes CSATGPGDGYTF.

The sample holds many counts of this clonotype. This sequence joins TRBV20-1 and TRBJ1-6; D is unresolved. CDR1 and CDR2 from the germline V gene are DFQATT and SNEGSKA (reference sequence). The CDR3 has 14 residues. V was shortened by 5 bases and J by 7 bases, with 15 bases between the two germline ends. The CDR3 DNA reads TGCAGTGCTGGAGGGTGGCAGGAAAATTCACCCCTCCACTTT. Translated, it gives CSAGGWQENSPLHF.

Many counts were recorded for this clonotype. One end of the junction does not line up with germline, which may come from a read error. The rearrangement uses TRBV7-6 and TRBJ1-1, with 8 bases matching TRBD1. Germline CDR1 is SGHVS and CDR2 is FNYEAQ. The CDR3 contains 14 residues. This chain's CDR3 is CASSRRGPNSEAFF. Here the CDR3 DNA reads TGTGCCAGCAGCCGCAGGGGGCCGAACTCTGAAGCTTTCTTT.

The table lists this clonotype with many counts. The chain combines TRBV5-4 with TRBJ1-5; 11 bases match TRBD1. The CDR3 consists of 16 residues. The V gene end was trimmed by 4 bases and the J gene end by 6 bases; junction bases not matched to a gene: 9. Germline lookup yields CDR1 SGHNT and CDR2 YYREEE (reference sequence). The CDR3: CASSLAGQGASQPQHF. As DNA, the CDR3 is TGTGCCAGCAGCCTGGCCGGACAGGGGGCTAGTCAGCCCCAGCATTTT. The full variable domain, completed using reference TRBV5-4 and TRBJ1-5, is ETGVTQSPTHLIKTRGQQVTLRCSSQSGHNTVSWYQQALGQGPQFIFQYYREEENGRGNFPPRFSGLQFPNYSSELNVNALELDDSALYLCASSLAGQGASQPQHFGDGTRLSIL.

This clonotype was counted many times. The chain combines TRBV20-1 with TRBJ2-5; 12 bases are a match to TRBD1. V shed 1 base, J shed 5 bases, and the junction held 5 bases outside the gene matches. Germline CDR1 DFQATT, CDR2 SNEGSKA (reference sequence). CDR3 length equals 15 residues. CDR3 residues: CSARAGTGGLETQYF. CDR3 coding DNA: TGCAGTGCTAGAGCCGGGACAGGGGGCCTGGAGACCCAGTACTTC.

This clonotype was counted at least ten times. The junction differs from germline at one of its ends, possibly a read error. V is TRBV29-1 and J is TRBJ1-5, with D perhaps matching TRBD1 (5 bases). From germline, CDR1 is SQVTM and CDR2 ANQGSEA. The CDR3 length is 15 residues. CDR3: CSVTFQGFGNQPQNF. The CDR3 nucleotides are TGCAGCGTGACATTTCAGGGATTTGGCAATCAGCCCCAGAATTTT.

In its sample, this clonotype was seen many times. The rearrangement uses TRBV6-1 and TRBJ2-1, with a possible D match to TRBD2 (5 bases). The ends were cut back, 0 bases at V and 7 bases at J, with 13 bases in the middle. There are 15 residues in the CDR3. CDR1 MNHNS and CDR2 SASEGT come from the germline V gene. CDR3 sequence: CASSEARRFGNEQFF. The CDR3 region has the DNA TGTGCCAGCAGTGAAGCGCGGAGGTTCGGGAATGAGCAGTTCTTC.

This clonotype was seen ten or more times. The V and J genes are TRBV10-3 and TRBJ1-2; a possible D gene is TRBD1 (5 bases). Trimming shortened V by 4 bases and J by 6 bases, and 21 bases separated the two germline ends. Germline V lookup: CDR1 ENHRY, CDR2 SYGVKD. The CDR3 spans 16 residues. In nucleotides, the CDR3 is TGTGCCATCAGTGTATCCCTACAGGAAAAGGGGAATGGCTACACCTTC. Its protein product is CAISVSLQEKGNGYTF.

This clonotype was found many times. The chain employs TRBV2 and TRBJ2-7; 7 bases are shared with TRBD2. This CDR3 spans 14 amino acids. Trimming cost V 6 bases and J 0 bases; bases outside gene matches: 5. The germline CDR1 and CDR2 sequences are SNHLY and FYNNEI. The CDR3 bases are TGTGCCAGCAGGGGCAGGGAGGGCTCCTACGAGCAGTACTTC. Translation gives CASRGREGSYEQYF.

This clonotype has just a few counts. The rearrangement uses TRBV6-5 and TRBJ1-2; D remains ambiguous. Germline lookup yields CDR1 MNHEY and CDR2 SVGAGI. This CDR3 has 12 residues. The V gene lost 6 bases and the J gene lost 6 bases, with 11 bases spanning the gap. For the CDR3, the DNA is TGTGCCAGCAGACGCGGGTCGCATGGCTACACCTTC. This translates into CASRRGSHGYTF.

Details on this clonotype: A read error may be the cause here, since a much bigger clone is one base away. The conserved phenylalanine or tryptophan normally closing the CDR3 is absent here, so this likely arose from a read error. CDR3 residues: CASSQTGGTEAFI. The CDR3 DNA sequence: TGTGCCAGCAGCCAAACCGGGGGTACTGAAGCTTTCATT. The V gene is TRBV14, the J gene TRBJ1-1; maybe TRBD1 (5 bases). V lost 2 bases and J lost 5, with 9 bases in between. Germline CDR1 SGHDN, CDR2 FVKESK. The CDR3 contains 13 residues.

There are many counts of this clonotype. This sequence joins TRBV7-2 and TRBJ2-1, with D possibly matching TRBD1 (5 bases). This CDR3 is 13 amino acids long. The germline gives CDR1 SGHTA, CDR2 FQGNSA. The ends were cut back, 3 bases at V and 9 bases at J, with 12 bases in the middle. Here the CDR3 DNA reads TGTGCCAGCAGCTTTTACCAGGGTATTGAGCAGTTCTTC. This translates into CASSFYQGIEQFF. The full variable domain, with the rest looked up from reference TRBV7-2 and TRBJ2-1, is GAGVSQSPSNKVTEKGKDVELRCDPISGHTALYWYRQSLGQGLEFLIYFQGNSAPDKSGLPSDRFSAERTGGSVSTLTIQRTQQEDSAVYLCASSFYQGIEQFFGPGTRLTVL.

This clonotype was seen repeatedly, ten times or more. The rearrangement links TRBV15 to TRBJ1-1, with D tentatively TRBD1 (6 bases). Trimming cost V 5 bases and J 0 bases, with 10 bases left between them. Germline CDR1 LNHNV, CDR2 YYDKDF (reference sequence). This CDR3 has 14 residues. CDR3 DNA sequence: TGTGCCACCAGCCCCCGGACAGTGAACACTGAAGCTTTCTTT. It is translated as CATSPRTVNTEAFF.

This clonotype was recorded many times. The rearrangement joins TRBV9 to TRBJ1-5; D gene ambiguous. CDR1 is SGDLS, CDR2 YYNGEE, per germline. The CDR3 is 14 residues long. The germline V and J ends were trimmed by 0 bases and 0 bases, with 4 bases remaining between them. The CDR3 bases are TGTGCCAGCAGCGTAGAGGCTAGCAATCAGCCCCAGCATTTT. This encodes CASSVEASNQPQHF.

At least ten counts were recorded for this clonotype. The chain has TRBV12-3 or TRBV12-4 and TRBJ1-2, with D possibly matching TRBD1 (6 bases). Deletions cut 5 bases from V and 4 bases from J, with 17 bases between. CDR3 length equals 15 residues. The CDR3 region has the DNA TGTGCCAGCAGTAGCCAGGGGAGGCTTGGCTATGGCTACACCTTC. Its protein product is CASSSQGRLGYGYTF.

This clonotype was seen many times. The chain links TRBV20-1 to TRBJ1-1; D gene unclear. Germline V gene sequence: CDR1 DFQATT, CDR2 SNEGSKA (reference sequence). V was clipped by 4 bases and J by 1 base, with 13 bases between them. This CDR3 is 14 amino acids long. The chain's CDR3 is CSAIGSWSNTEAFF. The DNA of the CDR3 is TGCAGTGCTATTGGCAGCTGGTCGAACACTGAAGCTTTCTTT.

This clonotype was detected ten times or more. CDR3 region: CASSFEMNTEAFF. The CDR3 DNA is TGCGCCAGCAGCTTCGAAATGAACACTGAAGCTTTCTTT. The gene calls are TRBV5-1 and TRBJ1-1, with D unclear. CDR1 is SGHRS, CDR2 YFSETQ, per germline. V was pared by 2 bases and J by 0 bases, with 5 bases between. This CDR3 has 13 residues.

By sample fraction, this clonotype is medium-sized. The rearrangement uses TRBV5-1 and TRBJ2-5; tentatively, D is TRBD2 (5 bases). Germline V gene lookup returns CDR1 SGHRS and CDR2 YFSETQ. The CDR3 totals 14 residues. Between the trimmed V and J ends, which lost 5 bases and 3 bases, there was a span of 14 bases. The DNA of the CDR3 is TGCGCCAGCAGGGACTCGTTCCGGGAAGAGACCCAGTACTTC. It encodes CASRDSFREETQYF. The full variable domain, its missing parts supplied by reference TRBV5-1 and TRBJ2-5, is KAGVTQTPRYLIKTRGQQVTLSCSPISGHRSVSWYQQTPGQGLQFLFEYFSETQRNKGNFPGRFSGRQFSNSRSEMNVSTLELGDSALYLCASRDSFREETQYFGPGTRLLVL.

This clonotype has ten or more counts. The genes are TRBV5-1 and TRBJ2-2; D might be TRBD1 or TRBD2, each matching 5 bases. V dropped 1 base and J dropped 7 bases, with 11 bases sitting between them. The CDR3 is made up of 14 amino acids. Germline lookup yields CDR1 SGHRS and CDR2 YFSETQ. The CDR3 spells CASSLRGEDGELFF. The CDR3 bases are TGCGCCAGCAGCTTGAGAGGGGAAGACGGGGAGCTGTTTTTT.

This clonotype has ten or more counts. The V gene is TRBV3-1, the J gene TRBJ2-3; TRBD1 or TRBD2 may be the D gene (6 bases each). Trimming pared 0 bases from V and 8 bases from J, leaving 18 bases between. Germline V CDR1 and CDR2: LGHDT, YNNKEL (reference sequence). The CDR3 sequence is 16 residues long. CDR3 loop: CASSQDLAGGRVTQYF. The CDR3 DNA reads as TGTGCCAGCAGCCAAGATCTGGCCGGGGGCCGTGTTACGCAGTATTTT.

This clonotype has at least ten counts. The rearrangement links TRBV4-3 to TRBJ1-2; D gene ambiguous. Germline CDR1 is LGHNA and CDR2 is YSLEER. The CDR3 totals 15 residues. Between the trimmed V and J ends, which lost 0 bases and 3 bases, there was a span of 11 bases. This CDR3 is CASSQDLGRYYGYTF. The CDR3 nucleotides read TGCGCCAGCAGCCAAGATCTGGGCAGATACTATGGCTACACCTTC.

This clonotype was counted many times. The rearrangement links TRBV7-2 to TRBJ1-1; no clear D. Deletions cut 3 bases from V and 5 bases from J, with 10 bases between. CDR1 and CDR2 (germline): SGHTA, FQGNSA. This CDR3 has 13 amino acids. This CDR3 reads CASSFSLDTEAFF. CDR3 bases: TGTGCCAGCAGCTTTAGTTTGGATACTGAAGCTTTCTTT. Full variable domain (missing parts from reference TRBV7-2 and TRBJ1-1): GAGVSQSPSNKVTEKGKDVELRCDPISGHTALYWYRQSLGQGLEFLIYFQGNSAPDKSGLPSDRFSAERTGGSVSTLTIQRTQQEDSAVYLCASSFSLDTEAFFGQGTRLTVV.

This clonotype was seen many times. CDR3 sequence: CASSLTRSSEAFF. The CDR3 DNA is TGTGCCAGCAGCTTAACTCGGTCGAGTGAAGCTTTCTTT. This sequence joins TRBV7-6 and TRBJ1-1, with D hard to call. The germline V gene has CDR1 SGHVS and CDR2 FNYEAQ. CDR3 size: 13 residues. V lost 2 bases and J lost 7, with 11 bases in between.

This clonotype was detected ten times or more. The chain has TRBV7-6 and TRBJ1-1, with D unclear. V lost 0 bases to trimming and J lost 2 bases, with 13 bases between them. Germline assignment: CDR1 SGHVS and CDR2 FNYEAQ. CDR3 size: 16 residues. The CDR3: CASSLASGLENTEAFF. The DNA for the CDR3 is TGTGCCAGCAGCTTAGCGTCGGGTTTAGAAAACACTGAAGCTTTCTTT.

This clonotype was detected ten times or more. The chain carries TRBV9 and TRBJ1-1; D call uncertain. The CDR3 runs to 15 residues. V lost 0 bases, J lost 3 bases, and 12 bases lay in between. The germline gives CDR1 SGDLS, CDR2 YYNGEE. The CDR3 sequence: CASSVGRSVDTEAFF. CDR3 bases: TGTGCCAGCAGCGTAGGAAGGTCAGTCGACACTGAAGCTTTCTTT.

The genes are TRBV7-2 and TRBJ2-5, with 10 bases identical to TRBD2. Germline CDR1 is SGHTA and CDR2 is FQGNSA. The CDR3 runs 16 residues. Germline trimming cut 1 base from V and 1 base from J; bases unmatched to any gene: 3. CDR3 residues: CASSLELAGGQETQYF. CDR3 in DNA: TGTGCCAGCAGCTTAGAATTAGCGGGGGGCCAAGAGACCCAGTACTTC.

This clonotype was seen many times. The genes are TRBV20-1 and TRBJ1-6; D is unclear. Germline CDR1 reads DFQATT; CDR2 reads SNEGSKA (reference sequence). Trimming removed 6 bases at V and 4 bases at J, with 4 bases between. CDR3 length: 11 amino acids. Here the CDR3 DNA reads TGCAGTGCCCAGTATAATTCACCCCTCCACTTT. Amino acids: CSAQYNSPLHF.

Only a few counts were recorded for this clonotype. The junction does not match germline at one end; this may be a read error. J is TRBJ2-7 and V is TRBV10-3, with D perhaps TRBD1 or TRBD2 (7 bases each). This CDR3 has 15 residues. Germline V gene sequence: CDR1 ENHRY, CDR2 SYGVKD. The CDR3 DNA follows: TGTGCCAGCAGTCCTCAGGGGGGGGCCTCCTACGAGCAGTACTTC. This gives the protein CASSPQGGASYEQYF.

This clonotype showed up many times. CDR3 coding DNA: TGTGCCAGCAGTTCCCTTGGGGTAACCGGGGAGCTGTTTTTT. Translation gives CASSSLGVTGELFF. The V call is TRBV6-5, the J call TRBJ2-2, with D unclear. There are 14 residues in the CDR3. Trimming took 4 bases from V and 5 from J, leaving 11 bases between them. Germline V gives CDR1 MNHEY, CDR2 SVGAGI.

This clonotype was found many times. The chain links TRBV20-1 to TRBJ1-2; 10 nucleotides agree with TRBD1. This CDR3 is built from 12 residues. Losses at the gene ends were 3 bases for V and 7 bases for J; bases not matched to a gene: 2. From germline, CDR1 is DFQATT and CDR2 SNEGSKA (reference sequence). Here the CDR3 reads CSASGTGVGYTF. CDR3 in DNA: TGCAGTGCTAGCGGGACAGGGGTTGGCTACACCTTC.

This clonotype has at least ten counts. The CDR3 DNA sequence: TGCAGCGCCATTAGGGGAGCGGAAAAACTGTTTTTT. This translates into CSAIRGAEKLFF. The chain employs TRBV29-1 and TRBJ1-4; possibly TRBD1 for D (5 bases). Germline V gene lookup returns CDR1 SQVTM and CDR2 ANQGSEA. The CDR3 sequence is 12 residues long. Trimming stripped 7 bases from V and 8 bases from J, with 14 bases between.